These T cell receptor beta chains were read from a single sample in a study of Tregs in tolerant kidney transplant recipients. Produced via immunoSEQ multiplex PCR; TCRdb's table is partial and in-frame only. The table includes tens of thousands of clones, around 84% detected once. The sample comprised CD4+ T cells from blood. The receptor set was obtained from a human donor in good health. Each CDR3 is given without its conserved first and last residue. The size field is filled for only some rows; it gives once, few, many or a size class.

>few|TRBV9|TRBJ1-5
ASSESSGWQPQH
>NA|TRBV7-3|TRBJ2-5
ASSARGEETQY
>NA|TRBV7-9|TRBJ1-2
ASSSGQGNNYGYT
>NA|TRBV2|TRBJ2-7
ASSRVIAGGPKNEQY
>NA|TRBV28|TRBJ1-1
ASSFPLSEAF
>NA|TRBV5-6|TRBJ2-1
ASSHTGQWGPYNEQF
>NA|TRBV2|TRBJ2-1
ASSEDAQGARYEQF
>NA|TRBV19|TRBJ2-3
ASSPGQAMPDTQY
>NA|TRBV27|TRBJ2-2
ASRIKPNTGELF
>NA|TRBV5-1|TRBJ2-2
ASSRDRGFNTGELF
>NA|TRBV7-2|TRBJ2-5
ASSSLPLGSYGETQY
>NA|TRBV6-6|TRBJ1-4
ASSPGQGTEKLF
>NA|TRBV11-3|TRBJ1-1
ASSLFSDTEAF
>NA|TRBV20-1|TRBJ2-1
SADRTNEQF
>NA|TRBV11-2|TRBJ2-5
ASSLGIARETQY
>once|TRBV4-3|TRBJ2-1
ASSQDHAPGINEQF